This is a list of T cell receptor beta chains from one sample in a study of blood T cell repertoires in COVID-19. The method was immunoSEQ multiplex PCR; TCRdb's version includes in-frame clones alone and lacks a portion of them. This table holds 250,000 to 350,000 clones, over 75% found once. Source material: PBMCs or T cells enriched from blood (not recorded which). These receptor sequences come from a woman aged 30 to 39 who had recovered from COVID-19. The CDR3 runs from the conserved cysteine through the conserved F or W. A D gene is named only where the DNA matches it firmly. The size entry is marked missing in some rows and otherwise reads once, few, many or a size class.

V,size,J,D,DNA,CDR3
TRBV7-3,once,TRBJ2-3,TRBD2,TGTGCCAGCAGCTTAATAAGCGGGAGTCTTTGGGCAGATACGCAGTATTTT,CASSLISGSLWADTQYF
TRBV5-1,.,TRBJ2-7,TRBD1,TGCGCCAGCAGCTTGACCCGGGACAGCCCCCGGTGGCAGTACTTC,CASSLTRDSPRWQYF
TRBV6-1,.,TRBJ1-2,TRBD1,TGTGCCAGCAGTGAGGGGGACAGTCCGCGCTACACCTTC,CASSEGDSPRYTF
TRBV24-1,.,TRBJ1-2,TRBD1,TGTGCCACCAGTGATTCGGGACAGGAAGGCTACACCTTC,CATSDSGQEGYTF
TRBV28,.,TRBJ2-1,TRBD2,TGTGCCAGCGGCCGGGGGGGAGCAACCAATGAGCAGTTCTTC,CASGRGGATNEQFF
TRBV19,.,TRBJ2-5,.,TGTGCCAGTAGTCCAACGAGACTCAGGGGCCAAGAGACCCAGTACTTC,CASSPTRLRGQETQYF
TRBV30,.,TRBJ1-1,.,TGTGCCTGGAGTCGCCAGGGGATCACTGAAGCTTTCTTT,CAWSRQGITEAFF
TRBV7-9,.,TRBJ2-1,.,TGTGCCAGCAGCTTACACAGGGAGGAGCAGTTCTTC,CASSLHREEQFF
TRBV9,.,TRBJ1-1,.,TGTGCCAGCAGCGAGGGGGACGGTGAAGCTTTCTTT,CASSEGDGEAFF
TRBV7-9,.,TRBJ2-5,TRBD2,TGTGCCAGCAGCTTAAAGCGAGCGGGGGTCTTCCAAGAGACCCAGTACTTC,CASSLKRAGVFQETQYF
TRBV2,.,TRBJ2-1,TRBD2,TGTGCCAGCAGTGAAAGGAGCGGGGGTTTCAATGAGCAGTTCTTC,CASSERSGGFNEQFF
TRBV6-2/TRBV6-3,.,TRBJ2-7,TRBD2,TGTGCCAGCAGTTGGATTACCGGGACTAGCGACATTTGGGAGCAGTACTTC,CASSWITGTSDIWEQYF
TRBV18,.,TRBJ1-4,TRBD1,TGTGCCAGCTCACTTGACAGGGGGTTATATGAAAAACTGTTTTTT,CASSLDRGLYEKLFF
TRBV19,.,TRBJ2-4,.,TGTGCCAGTAGTATAGGGGTCCAAACGGGAGCCAAAAACATTCAGTACTTC,CASSIGVQTGAKNIQYF
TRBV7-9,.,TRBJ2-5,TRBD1,TGTGCCAGCAGCGGCGAGAAGACAGGGGAAGAGACCCAGTACTTC,CASSGEKTGEETQYF
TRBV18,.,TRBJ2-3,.,TGTGCCAGCTCACGGGAGCTTGACACAGATACGCAGTATTTT,CASSRELDTDTQYF
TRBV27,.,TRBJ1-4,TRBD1,TGTGCCAGCAGTTTAAGGGGGACAGGGCCTGCAACTAATGAAAAACTGTTTTTT,CASSLRGTGPATNEKLFF
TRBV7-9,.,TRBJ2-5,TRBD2,TGTGCCAGCAGTCGTAGCGGGAGCCAAGAGACCCAGTACTTC,CASSRSGSQETQYF
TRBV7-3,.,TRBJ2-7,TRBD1,TGTGCCAGCAGCTCGACAGGGTTTGGAGAGCAGTACTTC,CASSSTGFGEQYF
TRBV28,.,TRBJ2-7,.,TGTGCCAGCAGTCCCTTAGCGCACGACGAGCAGTACTTC,CASSPLAHDEQYF
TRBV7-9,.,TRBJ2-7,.,TGTGCCAGCAGCCCAACCCCCGGACAGCAGTCTTCCTACGAGCAGTACTTC,CASSPTPGQQSSYEQYF
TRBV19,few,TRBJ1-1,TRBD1,TGTGCCAGCTGGACAGGGAGGTTGGCTTTCTTT,CASWTGRLAFF
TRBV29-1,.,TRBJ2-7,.,TGCAGCGCCAAGGGAGAGTACGAGCAGTACTTC,CSAKGEYEQYF
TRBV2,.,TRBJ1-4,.,TGTGCCAGCACGAGGGCCAAGCCGGAAAAACTGTTTTTT,CASTRAKPEKLFF
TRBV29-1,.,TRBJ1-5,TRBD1,TGCAGCGTAAATTCAGGGGGCACTCAGCCCCAGCATTTT,CSVNSGGTQPQHF
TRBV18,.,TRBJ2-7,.,TGTGCCAGCTCACCTCTCGGGGGTGACGAGCAGTACTTC,CASSPLGGDEQYF
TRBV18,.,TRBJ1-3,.,TGTGCCAGCTCACCGGTAGGGGACTCTGGAAACACCATATATTTT,CASSPVGDSGNTIYF
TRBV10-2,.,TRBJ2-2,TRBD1,TGCGCCAGCAGTCCCCCTCAGACAGGGGGTTATACCGGGGAGCTGTTTTTT,CASSPPQTGGYTGELFF
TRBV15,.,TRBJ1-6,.,TGTGCCACCAGCAGAGATCTAGGGGATAATTCACCCCTCCACTTT,CATSRDLGDNSPLHF
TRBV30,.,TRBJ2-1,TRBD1,TGTGCCTGGAGCCTCGGGACAGGGGGAGATCGGGAGCAGTTCTTC,CAWSLGTGGDREQFF
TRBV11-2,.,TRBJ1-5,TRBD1,TGTGCCAGCACCCAGGGGGGTAGCAATCAGCCCCAGCATTTT,CASTQGGSNQPQHF
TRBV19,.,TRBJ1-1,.,TGTGCCAGTAGTATAGTAACGGGGGGGATGAACACTGAAGCTTTCTTT,CASSIVTGGMNTEAFF
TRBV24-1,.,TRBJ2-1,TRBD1,TGTGCCACCAGTGATTTCGGGACAGGGTACAATGAGCAGTTCTTC,CATSDFGTGYNEQFF
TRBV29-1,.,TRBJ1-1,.,TGCAGCGTCCACGGGGGGGCAATTTCTGAAGCTTTCTTT,CSVHGGAISEAFF
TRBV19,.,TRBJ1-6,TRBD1,TGTGCCAGTAGTTCAACAGGGGGGGTTTCACCCCTCCACTTT,CASSSTGGVSPLHF
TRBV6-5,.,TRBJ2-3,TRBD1,TGTGCCAGCGCCCCGACAGGGTATGGGGCAGATACGCAGTATTTT,CASAPTGYGADTQYF
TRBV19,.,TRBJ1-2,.,TGTGCCAGTAGTATAGGGGCAGGGAAGGCCCGTGGCTACACCTTC,CASSIGAGKARGYTF
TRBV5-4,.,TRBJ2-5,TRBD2,TGTGCCAGCAGCCTTGCGACTAGCAGCCAAGAGACCCAGTACTTC,CASSLATSSQETQYF
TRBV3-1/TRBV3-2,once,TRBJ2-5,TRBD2,TGTGCCAGCAGCCATTATTCCTACCGGGAGGGCCGGGAGACCCAGTACTTC,CASSHYSYREGRETQYF